The T cell receptor (beta chain) under discussion was sequenced for a study of cytomegalovirus exposure and HLA in healthy donors. Regarding this clone: Its antigen is still unknown. Distinct nucleotide sequences in the sample also encode this CDR3.

Study results and caveats: A later analysis revealed that TCR association rates differed between HLA loci, peaking at DRB1 and bottoming out at HLA-C.

The PCR was carried out with 60 Vbeta primers and 13 Jbeta primers. The assay was immunoSEQ multiplex PCR, and TCRdb's table has in-frame clones only and misses some. The sample includes 68,000 or so clones, about 81% of them seen just once. The germline V gene has CDR1 MNHNY and CDR2 SVGAGI (reference sequence). J was trimmed by 0 bases and V by 3 bases; bases with no gene match: 3. This CDR3 contains 16 residues. The specimen sequenced was PBMCs. The gene calls are TRBV6-6 and TRBJ1-5; 9 nucleotides align to TRBD1. This TCR was recovered from a human donor in good health. Written as DNA, the CDR3 is TGTGCCAGCAGTTATGGGACAGGGTATAGCAATCAGCCCCAGCATTTT. It yields the protein CASSYGTGYSNQPQHF.